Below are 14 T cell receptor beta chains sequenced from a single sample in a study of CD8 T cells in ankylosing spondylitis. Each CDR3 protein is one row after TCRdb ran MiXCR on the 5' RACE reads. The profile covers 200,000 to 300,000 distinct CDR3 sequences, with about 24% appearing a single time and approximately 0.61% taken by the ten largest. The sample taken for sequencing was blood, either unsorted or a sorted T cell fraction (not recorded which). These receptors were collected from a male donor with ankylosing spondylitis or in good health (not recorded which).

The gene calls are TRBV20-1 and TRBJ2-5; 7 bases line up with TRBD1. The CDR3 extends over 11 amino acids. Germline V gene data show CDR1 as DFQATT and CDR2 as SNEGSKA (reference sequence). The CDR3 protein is CSGDSQETQYF. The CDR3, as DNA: TGCAGCGGGGACAGCCAAGAGACCCAGTACTTC.

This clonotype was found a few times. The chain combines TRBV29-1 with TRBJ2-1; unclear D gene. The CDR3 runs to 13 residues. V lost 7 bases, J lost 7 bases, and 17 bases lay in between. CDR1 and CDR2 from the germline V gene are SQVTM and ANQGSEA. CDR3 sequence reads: CSAAESRGNEQFF. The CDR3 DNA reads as TGCAGCGCTGCAGAGTCGAGAGGAAATGAGCAGTTCTTC.

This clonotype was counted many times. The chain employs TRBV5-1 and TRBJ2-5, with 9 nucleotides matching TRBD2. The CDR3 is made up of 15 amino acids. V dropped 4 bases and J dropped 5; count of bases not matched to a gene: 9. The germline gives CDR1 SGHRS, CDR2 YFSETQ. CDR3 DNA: TGCGCCAGCAGCGTCTTGGGACTAGCTGGGGAGACCCAGTACTTC. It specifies CASSVLGLAGETQYF.

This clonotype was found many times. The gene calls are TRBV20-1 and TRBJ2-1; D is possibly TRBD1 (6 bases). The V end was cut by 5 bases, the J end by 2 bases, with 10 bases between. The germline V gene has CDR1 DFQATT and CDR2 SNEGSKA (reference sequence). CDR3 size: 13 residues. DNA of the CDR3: TGCAGTGCTTACCGGACAGCCTACAATGAGCAGTTCTTC. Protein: CSAYRTAYNEQFF.

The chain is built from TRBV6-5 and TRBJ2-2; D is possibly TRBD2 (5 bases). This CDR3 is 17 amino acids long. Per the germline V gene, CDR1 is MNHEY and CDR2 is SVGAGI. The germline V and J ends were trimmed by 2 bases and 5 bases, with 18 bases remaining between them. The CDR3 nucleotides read TGTGCCAGCAGTTACCCCCGGTTTGGCTCGGGGACCGGGGAGCTGTTTTTT. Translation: CASSYPRFGSGTGELFF.

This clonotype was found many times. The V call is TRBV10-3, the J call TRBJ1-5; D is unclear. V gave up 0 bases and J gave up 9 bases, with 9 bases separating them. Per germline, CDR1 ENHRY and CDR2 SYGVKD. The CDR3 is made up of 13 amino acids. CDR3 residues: CAISESKWVPQHF. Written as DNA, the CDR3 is TGTGCCATCAGTGAGTCGAAGTGGGTGCCCCAGCATTTT.

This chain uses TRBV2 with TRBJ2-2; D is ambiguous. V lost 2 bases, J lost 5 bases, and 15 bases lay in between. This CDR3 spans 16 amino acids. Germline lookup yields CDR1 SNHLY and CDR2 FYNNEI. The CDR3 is CASSESKRRRTGELFF. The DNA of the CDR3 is TGTGCCAGCAGTGAAAGCAAAAGAAGAAGGACCGGGGAGCTGTTTTTT.

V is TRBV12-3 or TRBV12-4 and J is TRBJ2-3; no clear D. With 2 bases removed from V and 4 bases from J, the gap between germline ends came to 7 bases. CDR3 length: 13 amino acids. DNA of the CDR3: TGTGCCAGCAGTTTAATAGGGCCAGATACGCAGTATTTT. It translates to CASSLIGPDTQYF.

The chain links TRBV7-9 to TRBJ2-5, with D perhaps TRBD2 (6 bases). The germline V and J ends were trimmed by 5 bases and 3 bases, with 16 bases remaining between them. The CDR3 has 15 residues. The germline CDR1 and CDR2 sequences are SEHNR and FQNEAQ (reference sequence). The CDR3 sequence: CASSPPASVKETQYF. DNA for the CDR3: TGTGCCAGCAGCCCCCCCGCTAGCGTAAAAGAGACCCAGTACTTC.

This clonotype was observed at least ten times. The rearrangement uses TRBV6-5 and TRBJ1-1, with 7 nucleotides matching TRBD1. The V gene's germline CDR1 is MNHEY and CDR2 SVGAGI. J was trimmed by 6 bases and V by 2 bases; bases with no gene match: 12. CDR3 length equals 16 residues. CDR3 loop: CASSYPRTGGVPEAFF. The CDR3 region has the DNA TGTGCCAGCAGTTACCCTAGGACAGGCGGGGTTCCTGAAGCTTTCTTT.

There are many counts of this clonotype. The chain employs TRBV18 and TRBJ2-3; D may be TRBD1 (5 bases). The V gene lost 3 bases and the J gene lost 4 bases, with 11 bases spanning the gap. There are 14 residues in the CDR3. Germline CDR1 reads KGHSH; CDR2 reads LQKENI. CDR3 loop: CASSPNQGPDTQYF. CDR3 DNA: TGTGCCAGCTCACCGAATCAGGGTCCAGATACGCAGTATTTT.

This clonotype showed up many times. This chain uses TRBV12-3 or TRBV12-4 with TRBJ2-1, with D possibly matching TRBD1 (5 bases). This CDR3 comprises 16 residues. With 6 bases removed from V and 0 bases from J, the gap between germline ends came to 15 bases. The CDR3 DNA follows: TGTGCCAGCAGCCCAAACCGTAGGGGCTCCTACAATGAGCAGTTCTTC. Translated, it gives CASSPNRRGSYNEQFF.

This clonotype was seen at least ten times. The CDR3 here is CASGKGQAFTDTQYF. In DNA form, the CDR3 reads TGTGCTAGTGGAAAAGGACAGGCATTCACAGATACGCAGTATTTT. V is TRBV12-5 and J is TRBJ2-3, with TRBD1 matching 7 bases. CDR1 is LGHNT, CDR2 FRNRAP, per germline. This CDR3 region has 15 residues. V shed 6 bases and J 2 bases; nucleotides not matched to a gene: 8. Drawing the rest from reference TRBV12-5 and TRBJ2-3, the complete variable domain is DARVTQTPRHKVTEMGQEVTMRCQPILGHNTVFWYRQTMMQGLELLAYFRNRAPLDDSGMPKDRFSAEMPDATLATLKIQPSEPRDSAVYFCASGKGQAFTDTQYFGPGTRLTVL.

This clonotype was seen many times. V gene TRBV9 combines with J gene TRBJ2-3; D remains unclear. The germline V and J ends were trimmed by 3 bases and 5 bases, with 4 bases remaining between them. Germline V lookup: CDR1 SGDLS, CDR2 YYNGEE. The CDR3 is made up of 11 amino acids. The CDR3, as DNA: TGTGCCAGCAGCGAGGAAGATACGCAGTATTTT. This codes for CASSEEDTQYF.